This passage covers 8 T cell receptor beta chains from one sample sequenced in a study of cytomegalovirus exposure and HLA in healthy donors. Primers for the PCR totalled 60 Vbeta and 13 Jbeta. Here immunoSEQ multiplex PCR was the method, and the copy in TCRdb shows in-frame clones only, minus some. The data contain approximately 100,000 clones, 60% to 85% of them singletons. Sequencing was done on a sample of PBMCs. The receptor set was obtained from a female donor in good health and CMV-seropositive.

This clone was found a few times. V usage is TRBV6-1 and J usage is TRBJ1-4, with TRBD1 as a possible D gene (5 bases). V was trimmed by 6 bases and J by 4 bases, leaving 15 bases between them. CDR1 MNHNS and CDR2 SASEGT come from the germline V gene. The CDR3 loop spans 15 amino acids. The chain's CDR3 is CASRAPGLINEKLFF. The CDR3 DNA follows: TGTGCCAGCAGAGCGCCGGGACTGATTAATGAAAAACTGTTTTTT.

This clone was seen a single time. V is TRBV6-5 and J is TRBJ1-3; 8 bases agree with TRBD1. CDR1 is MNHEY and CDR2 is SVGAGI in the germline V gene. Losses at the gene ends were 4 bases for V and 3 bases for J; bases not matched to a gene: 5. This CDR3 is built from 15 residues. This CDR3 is CASSFGRGHGNTIYF. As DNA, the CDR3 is TGTGCCAGCAGTTTCGGCAGGGGGCATGGAAACACCATATATTTT.

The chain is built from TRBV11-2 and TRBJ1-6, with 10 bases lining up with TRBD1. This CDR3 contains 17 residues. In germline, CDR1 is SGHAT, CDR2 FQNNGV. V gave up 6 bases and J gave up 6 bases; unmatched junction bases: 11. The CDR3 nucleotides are TGTGCCAGCAGATCGGACCGGGACAGGGGCTTTAATTCACCCCTCCACTTT. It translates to CASRSDRDRGFNSPLHF.

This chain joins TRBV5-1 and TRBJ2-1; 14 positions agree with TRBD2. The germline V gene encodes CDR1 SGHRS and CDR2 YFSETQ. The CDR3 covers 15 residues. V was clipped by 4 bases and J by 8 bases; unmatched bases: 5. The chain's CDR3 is CASSPGTSGSHEQFF. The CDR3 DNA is TGCGCCAGCAGCCCAGGGACTAGCGGGAGCCATGAGCAGTTCTTC. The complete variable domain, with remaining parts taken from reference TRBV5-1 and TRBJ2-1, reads KAGVTQTPRYLIKTRGQQVTLSCSPISGHRSVSWYQQTPGQGLQFLFEYFSETQRNKGNFPGRFSGRQFSNSRSEMNVSTLELGDSALYLCASSPGTSGSHEQFFGPGTRLTVL.

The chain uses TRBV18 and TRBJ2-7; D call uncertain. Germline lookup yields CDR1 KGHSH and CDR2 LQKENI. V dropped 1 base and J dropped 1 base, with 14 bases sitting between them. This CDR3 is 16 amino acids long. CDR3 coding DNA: TGTGCCAGCTCACCACGACTCCTTGCCGGATCCTACGAGCAGTACTTC. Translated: CASSPRLLAGSYEQYF.

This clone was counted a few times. The CDR3 reads CASSIGGFVYEQYF. DNA for the CDR3: TGTGCCAGTAGTATCGGCGGGTTCGTCTACGAGCAGTACTTC. The rearrangement joins TRBV19 to TRBJ2-7, with D tentatively TRBD2 (5 bases). The CDR3 loop spans 14 amino acids. With 3 bases removed from V and 3 bases from J, the gap between germline ends came to 12 bases. Germline CDR1 LNHDA, CDR2 SQIVND (reference sequence).

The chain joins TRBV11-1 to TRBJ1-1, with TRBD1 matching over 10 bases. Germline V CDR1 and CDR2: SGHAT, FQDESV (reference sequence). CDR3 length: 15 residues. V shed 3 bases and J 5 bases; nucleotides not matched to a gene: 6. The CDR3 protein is CASSFGQGVGTEAFF. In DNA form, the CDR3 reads TGTGCCAGCAGCTTCGGACAGGGGGTAGGGACTGAAGCTTTCTTT.

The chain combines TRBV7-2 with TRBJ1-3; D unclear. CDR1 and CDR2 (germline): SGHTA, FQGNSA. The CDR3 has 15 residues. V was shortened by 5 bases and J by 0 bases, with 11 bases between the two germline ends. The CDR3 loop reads CASSPPVSSGNTIYF. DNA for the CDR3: TGTGCCAGCAGCCCTCCGGTGAGCTCTGGAAACACCATATATTTT.